One and the same sample provided the 22 T cell receptor beta chains below, sequenced in a study of Ad26.COV2.S vaccination and SARS-CoV-2 variants. Treatment specified: about 20 received Ad26.COV2.S at low or high dose, single or two shots; 5 received placebo; per-sample allocation not given. The samples were gathered on day 63 after the first injection of vaccine or placebo. TCRdb keeps only in-frame clones here, not all; method: immunoSEQ multiplex PCR. This repertoire shows some 480,000 clones, around 85% found once; its top ten account for about 13%. The sample consisted of peripheral blood, taken in a trial of Ad26.COV2.S vaccine versus placebo. The receptor source for this set is a person between 18 and 65 years old who received the Ad26.COV2.S COVID-19 vaccine or a placebo.

This clone was observed a single time. This chain joins TRBV15 and TRBJ1-1, with TRBD1 as a possible D gene (5 bases). Trimming removed 5 bases at V and 0 bases at J, with 10 bases between. The germline CDR1 and CDR2 sequences are LNHNV and YYDKDF (reference sequence). The CDR3 spans 14 residues. CDR3 coding DNA: TGTGCCACCAGCGGAGGGGCCTTGAACACTGAAGCTTTCTTT. It encodes CATSGGALNTEAFF.

This chain connects TRBV4-2 to TRBJ2-4; 7 nucleotides match TRBD2. J gave up 7 bases and V 4 bases, and 13 bases lay outside the gene matches. In germline, CDR1 is LGHNA, CDR2 YNFKEQ. The CDR3 consists of 16 residues. The CDR3 loop reads CASSPPGRAWENIQYF. In DNA, the CDR3 is TGTGCCAGCAGCCCCCCTGGGAGGGCCTGGGAGAACATTCAGTACTTC.

The chain couples TRBV7-8 to TRBJ1-5, with 7 bases identical to TRBD1. CDR1 is SGHVS and CDR2 is FQNEAQ in the germline V gene. With V trimmed by 5 bases and J by 4 bases, 8 bases remained unmatched. The CDR3 sequence is 15 residues long. The CDR3 is CASSTRTGGNQPQHF. CDR3 DNA sequence: TGTGCCAGCAGCACGCGGACAGGTGGAAATCAGCCCCAGCATTTT.

The CDR3 DNA reads TGTGCCAGCAGCCACCCGAGTGGGGCCGGATATGGCTACACCTTC. Its protein is CASSHPSGAGYGYTF. The J gene is TRBJ1-2, the V gene TRBV9, with TRBD1 as a possible D gene (5 bases). This CDR3 contains 15 residues. V was clipped by 4 bases and J by 5 bases, with 18 bases between them. CDR1 is SGDLS, CDR2 YYNGEE, per germline.

The V and J genes are TRBV30 and TRBJ2-7; weak D call: TRBD2 (6 bases). V lost 3 bases and J 7 bases, leaving 7 bases between the germline ends. The CDR3 sequence is 10 residues long. Germline V gene data show CDR1 as GTSNPN and CDR2 as SVGIG (reference sequence). DNA for the CDR3: TGTGCCTGGAGGCGGGAAGAGCAGTACTTC. Amino acid sequence: CAWRREEQYF.

The chain employs TRBV5-1 and TRBJ2-2; possible D gene TRBD1, 7 bases. V lost 6 bases and J lost 4, with 22 bases in between. This CDR3 comprises 17 residues. Looked up from germline, CDR1 is SGHRS and CDR2 is YFSETQ. Written as DNA, the CDR3 is TGCGCCAGCACACCACTATACCGACAGGGAGGCACCGGGGAGCTGTTTTTT. Its translation: CASTPLYRQGGTGELFF.

This clone turned up a few times. The rearrangement uses TRBV6-2 or TRBV6-3 and TRBJ2-7; D is ambiguous. This CDR3 spans 11 amino acids. Germline values: CDR1 MNHEY, CDR2 SVGEGT. Trimming took off 5 bases at V and 3 bases at J, with 5 bases between the two ends. DNA for the CDR3: TGTGCCAGCAGTGACCTCTACGAGCAGTACTTC. Translating gives CASSDLYEQYF.

V usage is TRBV30 and J usage is TRBJ2-3, with D perhaps matching TRBD1 (5 bases). Germline loops: CDR1 GTSNPN, CDR2 SVGIG (reference sequence). Trimming shortened V by 2 bases and J by 1 base, and 7 bases separated the two germline ends. CDR3 length: 13 residues. The CDR3 nucleotides are TGTGCCTGGAGTCTACAGGGCACAGATACGCAGTATTTT. It yields the protein CAWSLQGTDTQYF.

This chain links TRBV28 with TRBJ1-2; tentative D call: TRBD1 (6 bases). V was cut by 2 bases and J by 7 bases, with 11 bases left in between. The germline V gene has CDR1 MDHEN and CDR2 SYDVKM. The CDR3 is 13 residues long. The CDR3 is CASSLGQPPGYTF. DNA for the CDR3: TGTGCCAGCAGTTTAGGACAGCCTCCTGGCTACACCTTC.

This clone was seen a few times. The chain has TRBV11-1 and TRBJ2-1; 8 nucleotides line up with TRBD2. V shed 3 bases and J 7 bases; nucleotides not matched to a gene: 11. The CDR3 is made up of 16 amino acids. The V gene's germline CDR1 is SGHAT and CDR2 FQDESV (reference sequence). This chain's CDR3 is CASSFSSGLTVNEQFF. Here the CDR3 DNA reads TGTGCCAGCAGCTTTTCTAGCGGGCTGACAGTTAATGAGCAGTTCTTC.

The chain couples TRBV29-1 to TRBJ2-7, with 7 positions matching TRBD2. This CDR3 contains 14 residues. Germline-derived CDR1 and CDR2 are SQVTM and ANQGSEA. J lost 0 bases, V lost 4 bases, and 6 bases had no gene match. The CDR3 here is CSVAEAGYSYEQYF. In DNA form, the CDR3 reads TGCAGCGTTGCCGAAGCGGGGTACTCCTACGAGCAGTACTTC.

Concerning this clone: The same CDR3 is also encoded by other DNA sequences in this sample. V and J are TRBV18 and TRBJ2-2; D is unresolved. The CDR3 totals 12 residues. CDR1 and CDR2 from the germline V gene are KGHSH and LQKENI. Trimming took 3 bases from V and 7 from J, leaving 6 bases between them. The CDR3 region has the DNA TGTGCCAGCTCACCCCTTGTCGGGGAGCTGTTTTTT. Its translation is CASSPLVGELFF.

The rearrangement joins TRBV27 to TRBJ2-1; 7 bases fit TRBD2. Trimming took 4 bases from V and 6 from J; bases not matched to a gene: 9. Germline CDR1 and CDR2: MNHEY and SMNVEV (reference sequence). The CDR3 sequence is 15 residues long. CDR3: CASSSVGGRVNEQFF. Here the CDR3 DNA reads TGTGCCAGCAGTTCGGTCGGGGGGAGAGTCAATGAGCAGTTCTTC.

Concerning this clone: Other DNA sequences in this sample translate to the same CDR3. The rearrangement links TRBV12-3 or TRBV12-4 to TRBJ1-1; D ambiguous. The CDR3 length is 13 residues. V was pared by 5 bases and J by 1 base, with 8 bases between. The CDR3 DNA reads as TGTGCCAGCAGTCGGACGGGGAACACTGAAGCTTTCTTT. Translating it yields CASSRTGNTEAFF.

J is TRBJ2-5 and V is TRBV6-5; 12 nucleotides align to TRBD2. The CDR3 extends over 14 amino acids. Germline-derived CDR1 and CDR2 are MNHEY and SVGAGI. The ends lost 6 bases at V and 1 base at J; junction bases unmatched: 0. The CDR3 bases are TGTGCCAGCAGGACTAGCGGGAGCCAAGAGACCCAGTACTTC. It translates to CASRTSGSQETQYF.

This clone appeared a few times. The chain has TRBV25-1 and TRBJ1-2; 11 nucleotides match TRBD1. Germline V gene data show CDR1 as MGHDK and CDR2 as SYGVNS. V dropped 3 bases and J dropped 6; count of bases not matched to a gene: 6. The CDR3 length is 15 residues. As DNA, the CDR3 is TGTGCCAGCAGTGAGGACAGGGGGCTGCACGATGGCTACACCTTC. It yields the protein CASSEDRGLHDGYTF.

This clone was observed a handful of times. This chain links TRBV21-1 with TRBJ2-7; the table's D gene call, TRBD2, was not cross checked with the DNA. TRBV21-1 represents a pseudogene. This CDR3 has 18 amino acids. The CDR3 DNA follows: TGTGCCAGCAGCAAAGTGAGTGGAGGCAGTTACCCGTCCTACGAGCAGTACTTC. Residues: CASSKVSGGSYPSYEQYF.

This chain joins TRBV27 and TRBJ1-5, with 8 bases aligning to TRBD1. The CDR3 has 15 amino acids. The germline gives CDR1 MNHEY, CDR2 SMNVEV (reference sequence). V was clipped by 6 bases and J by 2 bases; unmatched bases: 6. DNA for the CDR3: TGTGCCAGCAGACCAGGGGGCGCGGGCAATCAGCCCCAGCATTTT. Protein product: CASRPGGAGNQPQHF.

The CDR3 sequence: CASSLSDGVDGYTF. DNA for the CDR3: TGTGCCAGCAGCTTATCCGACGGTGTTGATGGCTACACCTTC. The chain recombines TRBV7-9 with TRBJ1-2; D is undetermined. The ends were cut back, 2 bases at V and 6 bases at J, with 13 bases in the middle. CDR3 size: 14 residues. Germline lookup yields CDR1 SEHNR and CDR2 FQNEAQ (reference sequence).

V and J are TRBV6-5 and TRBJ1-2; 9 positions match TRBD1. Germline trimming cut 6 bases from V and 3 bases from J; bases unmatched to any gene: 2. The germline V gene encodes CDR1 MNHEY and CDR2 SVGAGI. CDR3 length: 13 amino acids. This CDR3 is CASRRTGDYGYTF. The DNA of the CDR3 is TGTGCCAGCAGAAGGACAGGGGACTATGGCTACACCTTC.

CDR3: CASSLTGGHQPQHF. CDR3 sequence (DNA): TGTGCCAGCAGCCTTACAGGGGGTCATCAGCCCCAGCATTTT. The genes are TRBV28 and TRBJ1-5; 8 bases fit TRBD1. The CDR3 contains 14 residues. Looked up from germline, CDR1 is MDHEN and CDR2 is SYDVKM. The V gene end was trimmed by 6 bases and the J gene end by 5 bases; junction bases not matched to a gene: 6.

The chain combines TRBV29-1 with TRBJ1-2; D call uncertain. The CDR3 contains 11 residues. Germline CDR1 and CDR2: SQVTM and ANQGSEA. The CDR3 DNA reads as TGCGGTGAAGGCTTGGGAGGAGGCTACACCTTC. Protein: CGEGLGGGYTF.